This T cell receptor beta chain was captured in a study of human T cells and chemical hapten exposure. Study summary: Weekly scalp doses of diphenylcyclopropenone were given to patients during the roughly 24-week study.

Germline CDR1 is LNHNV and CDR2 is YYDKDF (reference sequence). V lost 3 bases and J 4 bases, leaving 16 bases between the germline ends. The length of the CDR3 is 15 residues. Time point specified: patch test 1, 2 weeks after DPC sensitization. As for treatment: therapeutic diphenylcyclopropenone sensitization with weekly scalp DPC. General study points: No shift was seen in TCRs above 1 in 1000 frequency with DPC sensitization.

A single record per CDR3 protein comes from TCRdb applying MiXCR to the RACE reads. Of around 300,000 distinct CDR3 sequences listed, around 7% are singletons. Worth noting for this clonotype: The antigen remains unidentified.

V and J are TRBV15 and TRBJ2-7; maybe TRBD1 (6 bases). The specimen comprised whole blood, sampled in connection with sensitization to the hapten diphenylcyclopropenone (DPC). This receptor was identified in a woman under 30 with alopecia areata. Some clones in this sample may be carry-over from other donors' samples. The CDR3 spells CATSSRQEVKYEQYF. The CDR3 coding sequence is TGTGCCACCAGCAGTCGACAGGAAGTTAAGTACGAGCAGTACTTC. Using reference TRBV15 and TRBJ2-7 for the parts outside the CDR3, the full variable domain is DAMVIQNPRYQVTQFGKPVTLSCSQTLNHNVMYWYQQKSSQAPKLLFHYYDKDFNNEADTPDNFQSRRPNTSFCFLDIRSPGLGDTAMYLCATSSRQEVKYEQYFGPGTRLTVT.